The 27 T cell receptor beta chains presented below share a single source sample, sequenced in a study of graft-versus-host responses after intestinal transplantation. The repertoire was sequenced with immunoSEQ multiplex PCR; TCRdb's copy has only in-frame clones and lacks some. The profile shows under 150,000 clones, 85% to 95% of them singletons. These receptors have no known antigen. The sequencing used unstimulated CD4+ T cells sorted from spleen or lymph node cells, collected before intestinal transplant. Receptors were obtained from a human donor who received an intestinal transplant.

The rearrangement joins TRBV9 to TRBJ1-2; D might be TRBD1 (6 bases). The V gene lost 2 bases and the J gene lost 5 bases, with 16 bases spanning the gap. Germline lookup yields CDR1 SGDLS and CDR2 YYNGEE. This CDR3 spans 15 amino acids. The CDR3 DNA reads as TGTGCCAGCAGCGTGGGGGCCCCACGACCTTATGGCTACACCTTC. It encodes CASSVGAPRPYGYTF. Full variable domain (missing parts from reference TRBV9 and TRBJ1-2): DSGVTQTPKHLITATGQRVTLRCSPRSGDLSVYWYQQSLDQGLQFLIQYYNGEERAKGNILERFSAQQFPDLHSELNLSSLELGDSALYFCASSVGAPRPYGYTFGSGTRLTVV.

The chain combines TRBV5-1 with TRBJ2-6; the match to TRBD1 covers 8 bases. CDR1 and CDR2 from the germline V gene are SGHRS and YFSETQ. With V trimmed by 4 bases and J by 0 bases, 6 bases remained unmatched. The CDR3 covers 17 residues. The CDR3 DNA reads as TGCGCCAGCAGCCCGAGACAGGGGCACTCTGGGGCCAACGTCCTGACTTTC. It encodes CASSPRQGHSGANVLTF.

The J gene is TRBJ2-5, the V gene TRBV9, with D unresolved. The germline gives CDR1 SGDLS, CDR2 YYNGEE. The CDR3 is 14 amino acids. The V and J ends lost 2 bases and 2 bases respectively, with 10 bases between them. CDR3 region: CASSVRQAQETQYF. CDR3 bases: TGTGCCAGCAGCGTTAGACAAGCTCAAGAGACCCAGTACTTC.

The V and J genes are TRBV5-4 and TRBJ2-5, with 10 positions matching TRBD1. CDR3 length: 13 residues. CDR1 is SGHNT and CDR2 is YYREEE in the germline V gene (reference sequence). V gave up 3 bases and J gave up 11 bases; unmatched junction bases: 7. CDR3 protein: CASSSDRGGEQYF. The CDR3 DNA reads as TGTGCCAGCAGCTCGGACAGGGGGGGGGAGCAGTACTTC.

V and J are TRBV19 and TRBJ2-2; TRBD1 agrees at 9 bases. The CDR3 consists of 17 residues. J lost 0 bases, V lost 4 bases, and 6 bases had no gene match. The germline V gene has CDR1 LNHDA and CDR2 SQIVND (reference sequence). In DNA form, the CDR3 reads TGTGCCAGTAGTACCGGGACAGGGTTACCGAACACCGGGGAGCTGTTTTTT. This encodes CASSTGTGLPNTGELFF.

The chain couples TRBV7-3 to TRBJ2-2; D possibly corresponds to TRBD2 (5 bases). This CDR3 contains 13 residues. The germline V and J ends were trimmed by 0 bases and 8 bases, with 7 bases remaining between them. Germline CDR1 and CDR2: SGHTA and FQGTGA. CDR3 sequence: CASSLTRAGELFF. DNA of the CDR3: TGTGCCAGCAGCTTAACGCGGGCAGGGGAGCTGTTTTTT.

The rearrangement links TRBV7-3 to TRBJ2-5, with 7 bases lining up with TRBD1. The end of the DNA aligns better with TRBJ2-7, so the J call may be wrong. There are 17 residues in the CDR3. From germline, CDR1 is SGHTA and CDR2 FQGTGA. The CDR3 protein is CASSLNPRGMGSYEQYF. In nucleotides, the CDR3 is TGTGCCAGCAGCTTAAACCCCAGGGGGATGGGGTCCTACGAGCAGTACTTC.

The chain recombines TRBV19 with TRBJ2-5; tentative D call: TRBD2 (6 bases). CDR1 and CDR2 (germline): LNHDA, SQIVND (reference sequence). The CDR3 contains 12 residues. Trimming took off 7 bases at V and 4 bases at J, with 10 bases between the two ends. CDR3 in amino acids: CASTDGRETQYF. For the CDR3, the DNA is TGTGCCAGTACCGACGGGAGAGAGACCCAGTACTTC. The full variable domain, rest sourced from reference TRBV19 and TRBJ2-5, is DGGITQSPKYLFRKEGQNVTLSCEQNLNHDAMYWYRQDPGQGLRLIYYSQIVNDFQKGDIAEGYSVSREKKESFPLTVTSAQKNPTAFYLCASTDGRETQYFGPGTRLLVL.

The chain is built from TRBV27 and TRBJ2-7, with D perhaps TRBD2 (6 bases). Germline loops: CDR1 MNHEY, CDR2 SMNVEV (reference sequence). V lost 6 bases and J lost 6, with 6 bases in between. CDR3 size: 10 residues. CDR3 protein: CASSGSEQYF. CDR3 DNA sequence: TGTGCCAGCAGCGGGAGCGAGCAGTACTTC.

The V gene is TRBV5-1, the J gene TRBJ2-1, with 9 bases that match TRBD1. Germline V gene sequence: CDR1 SGHRS, CDR2 YFSETQ. This CDR3 comprises 15 residues. The junction had 4 bases not matched to a gene; V was cut back by 4 bases and J by 2 bases. The CDR3 sequence is CASSPGQGAYNEQFF. DNA for the CDR3: TGCGCCAGCAGCCCGGGACAGGGTGCCTACAATGAGCAGTTCTTC.

The chain joins TRBV7-3 to TRBJ1-2; D not certain. V was shortened by 5 bases and J by 2 bases, with 12 bases between the two germline ends. The V gene's germline CDR1 is SGHTA and CDR2 FQGTGA. The CDR3 length is 14 residues. CDR3 DNA sequence: TGTGCCAGCAGCAATTCCGGGTCAAACTATGGCTACACCTTC. Protein product: CASSNSGSNYGYTF.

The chain carries TRBV5-5 and TRBJ1-5, with D possibly TRBD1 on 5 matching bases. This CDR3 region has 14 residues. The V end lost 4 bases, the J end lost 3 bases, and 11 bases lay between the germline ends. In germline, CDR1 is SGHKS, CDR2 YYEKEE (reference sequence). DNA for the CDR3: TGTGCCAGCAGCCCCACAGGACCCAATCAGCCCCAGCATTTT. Translating gives CASSPTGPNQPQHF.

The chain has TRBV5-1 and TRBJ2-7; 12 positions match TRBD2. The V gene's germline CDR1 is SGHRS and CDR2 YFSETQ. The CDR3 is 16 residues long. J was trimmed by 2 bases and V by 2 bases; bases with no gene match: 5. The CDR3 DNA reads as TGCGCCAGCAGCTTCTCGACTAGCGGGAGAACCTACGAGCAGTACTTC. It translates to CASSFSTSGRTYEQYF.

The chain joins TRBV4-1 to TRBJ2-3; the D gene is possibly TRBD2 (6 bases). Germline V gene sequence: CDR1 MGHRA, CDR2 YSYEKL. The CDR3 is 15 residues long. V lost 1 base, J lost 1 base, and 9 bases lay in between. For the CDR3, the DNA is TGCGCCAGCAGCCAAGCGGGACTGCGCACAGATACGCAGTATTTT. Protein product: CASSQAGLRTDTQYF.

The genes are TRBV5-1 and TRBJ2-7; no clear D gene. V lost 2 bases and J lost 0, with 6 bases in between. Germline V gene data show CDR1 as SGHRS and CDR2 as YFSETQ. This CDR3 comprises 13 residues. The DNA of the CDR3 is TGCGCCAGCAGCTTATACAGCTCCTACGAGCAGTACTTC. Translation gives CASSLYSSYEQYF.

The V gene is TRBV28, the J gene TRBJ1-2, with D tentatively TRBD1 (5 bases). The germline CDR1 and CDR2 sequences are MDHEN and SYDVKM. Trimming removed 4 bases at V and 7 bases at J, with 16 bases between. The CDR3 contains 14 residues. The CDR3 DNA sequence: TGTGCCAGCAGTTCTTCATCAAGGGGCAGTGGCTACACCTTC. As protein: CASSSSSRGSGYTF.

J is TRBJ1-3 and V is TRBV30; 7 bases are a match to TRBD1. The V gene end was trimmed by 2 bases and the J gene end by 4 bases; junction bases not matched to a gene: 5. The CDR3 has 14 residues. Germline V lookup: CDR1 GTSNPN, CDR2 SVGIG (reference sequence). Here the CDR3 DNA reads TGTGCCTGGAGTCCCCAGACAGGGGGAAACACCATATATTTT. Protein sequence: CAWSPQTGGNTIYF.

The J gene is TRBJ2-1, the V gene TRBV11-2, with TRBD2 matching 15 bases. The CDR3 runs to 16 residues. Trimming cost V 4 bases and J 9 bases; bases outside gene matches: 7. In germline, CDR1 is SGHAT, CDR2 FQNNGV. The CDR3 nucleotides are TGTGCCAGCAGCTCCTCCGGGACTAGCGGGAGGACTGAGCAGTTCTTC. It is translated as CASSSSGTSGRTEQFF.

This clone was observed a single time. The genes are TRBV5-1 and TRBJ2-7; D perhaps matches TRBD2 (6 bases). The germline V gene encodes CDR1 SGHRS and CDR2 YFSETQ. V was cut by 4 bases and J by 0 bases, with 14 bases left in between. This CDR3 is built from 15 residues. The CDR3 protein is CASSPGTGSSYEQYF. The CDR3 DNA is TGCGCCAGCAGCCCCGGGACTGGAAGCTCCTACGAGCAGTACTTC.

In this sample, this clone turned up a few times. The gene calls are TRBV10-3 and TRBJ2-7; TRBD1 matches 9 bases. After removal of 0 bases from V and 4 bases from J, the junction contained 4 bases not matched to a gene. Looked up from germline, CDR1 is ENHRY and CDR2 is SYGVKD. This CDR3 has 15 amino acids. The CDR3 nucleotides read TGTGCCATCAGTGAGTCGGACAGGGGTCGTTACGAGCAGTACTTC. Residues: CAISESDRGRYEQYF.

The genes are TRBV18 and TRBJ1-2, with 7 bases identical to TRBD1. There are 14 residues in the CDR3. The germline V gene has CDR1 KGHSH and CDR2 LQKENI. With V trimmed by 1 base and J by 5 bases, 4 bases remained unmatched. CDR3 DNA sequence: TGTGCCAGCTCACCACTGGGGACAGTTTATGGCTACACCTTC. This translates into CASSPLGTVYGYTF.

The V gene is TRBV5-1, the J gene TRBJ2-5, with D possibly TRBD1 on 5 matching bases. The V end lost 0 bases, the J end lost 5 bases, and 11 bases lay between the germline ends. This CDR3 is 14 amino acids long. CDR1 is SGHRS and CDR2 is YFSETQ in the germline V gene. In DNA form, the CDR3 reads TGCGCCAGCAGCTTGGCAGGGTCCTACGAGACCCAGTACTTC. This codes for CASSLAGSYETQYF.

The CDR3 sequence: CASSPTSSGNYGYTF. The CDR3 nucleotides read TGTGCCAGCAGTCCCACCTCTTCGGGTAACTATGGCTACACCTTC. V is TRBV27 and J is TRBJ1-2; D not resolved. Germline V gene sequence: CDR1 MNHEY, CDR2 SMNVEV (reference sequence). There are 15 residues in the CDR3. The ends were cut back, 5 bases at V and 1 base at J, with 14 bases in the middle.

The J gene is TRBJ2-7, the V gene TRBV27; weak D call: TRBD1 (6 bases). V lost 5 bases, J lost 2 bases, and 19 bases lay in between. Germline CDR1 is MNHEY and CDR2 is SMNVEV (reference sequence). This CDR3 has 16 residues. CDR3 DNA sequence: TGTGCCAGCAGTCCCAAGACAGGAAAAGTTCCCTACGAGCAGTACTTC. This sequence encodes CASSPKTGKVPYEQYF.

This chain links TRBV5-1 with TRBJ1-2; D gene ambiguous. Germline CDR1 reads SGHRS; CDR2 reads YFSETQ. The CDR3 consists of 13 residues. Trimming cost V 1 base and J 4 bases, with 8 bases left between them. The CDR3 DNA reads TGCGCCAGCAGCTTGAGACGGTCCTATGGCTACACCTTC. Protein: CASSLRRSYGYTF.

The V call is TRBV30, the J call TRBJ2-7; the D gene is possibly TRBD2 (5 bases). Trimming cost V 0 bases and J 5 bases, with 8 bases left between them. The CDR3 sequence is 12 residues long. Germline CDR1 reads GTSNPN; CDR2 reads SVGIG (reference sequence). The CDR3 nucleotides are TGTGCCTGGAGTGTACCGGGGAACGAGCAGTACTTC. As protein: CAWSVPGNEQYF.

This chain joins TRBV5-8 and TRBJ2-7, with 7 bases fitting TRBD1. Germline V lookup: CDR1 SGHTS, CDR2 YDEGEE. This CDR3 spans 17 amino acids. Germline trimming cut 4 bases from V and 0 bases from J; bases unmatched to any gene: 13. In nucleotides, the CDR3 is TGTGCCAGCAGCAGATCAAAAGTGAGGGGGCACTCCTACGAGCAGTACTTC. This gives the protein CASSRSKVRGHSYEQYF.